These T cell receptor beta chains were read from a single sample in a study of blood T cell repertoires in COVID-19. Clones were read by immunoSEQ multiplex PCR, and TCRdb kept only the in-frame ones, dropping some. The data contain a few hundred thousand clones, roughly nine tenths of them singletons. Input material: peripheral blood. All receptors come from a man aged 18 to 29 with active or convalescent COVID-19. CDR3s include the opening cysteine and the closing phenylalanine or tryptophan. D genes are given only for firm matches. Not all rows give a size; the values are once, few, many and, for expanded clones, a class.

j_call v_call d_call clone_size cdr3_length cdr3_aa cdr3_nt
TRBJ1-5 TRBV19 . . 15 CASSIRGRGNQPQHF TGTGCCAGTAGTATTAGGGGAAGAGGTAATCAGCCCCAGCATTTT
TRBJ2-6 TRBV10-3 TRBD1 . 17 CAIGEGQERSGANVLTF TGTGCCATCGGCGAAGGACAGGAACGGTCTGGGGCCAACGTCCTGACTTTC
TRBJ2-1 TRBV20-1 . once 11 CSAYGHNEQFF TGCAGTGCTTATGGCCACAATGAGCAGTTCTTC
TRBJ1-6 TRBV4-1 TRBD1 . 14 CASSPRQGNSPLHF TGCGCCAGCAGCCCGCGACAGGGAAATTCACCCCTCCACTTT
TRBJ1-1 TRBV7-8 TRBD1 . 17 CASNTRGDRVRRTEAFF TGTGCCAGCAACACAAGGGGGGACAGGGTCCGGCGAACTGAAGCTTTCTTT
TRBJ2-7 TRBV4-1 TRBD1 . 18 CASSQGGRGSGGIYEQYF TGCGCCAGCAGCCAAGGTGGTAGGGGGTCAGGGGGTATCTACGAGCAGTACTTC
TRBJ2-5 TRBV5-4 . . 15 CASSLAAGAQETQYF TGTGCCAGCAGCTTGGCCGCGGGGGCCCAAGAGACCCAGTACTTC
TRBJ1-2 TRBV7-2 . . 18 CASSSPPGTPKRDYGYTF TGTGCCAGCAGCTCCCCTCCCGGGACACCTAAACGGGACTATGGCTACACCTTC
TRBJ2-5 TRBV10-1 . . 14 CASSGGGGQETQYF TGCGCCAGCAGTGGAGGTGGGGGGCAAGAGACCCAGTACTTC
TRBJ2-3 TRBV14 . . 15 CASSQELVGTDTQYF TGTGCCAGCAGCCAAGAGCTAGTTGGCACAGATACGCAGTATTTT
TRBJ1-4 TRBV7-9 TRBD1 once 14 CASSRDSLNEKLFF TGTGCCAGCAGCCGGGACAGTCTAAATGAAAAACTGTTTTTT
TRBJ2-1 TRBV13 TRBD2 few 16 CASSARISGRAQEQFF TGTGCCAGCAGCGCGAGAATTAGCGGGAGGGCACAGGAGCAGTTCTTC
TRBJ1-2 TRBV5-1 . . 11 CASSGDFGYTF TGCGCCAGCAGCGGGGACTTTGGCTACACCTTC
TRBJ1-1 TRBV10-2 TRBD1 . 13 CASRDRQGTEAFF TGCGCCAGCAGGGACCGACAGGGCACTGAAGCTTTCTTT
TRBJ2-5 TRBV15 TRBD2 . 17 CATSRDPCGGCQETQYF TGTGCCACCAGCAGAGATCCTTGCGGGGGGTGCCAAGAGACCCAGTACTTC
TRBJ1-4 TRBV7-8 . . 15 CASMYRVGSNEKLFF TGTGCCAGCATGTACAGGGTTGGGTCTAATGAAAAACTGTTTTTT
TRBJ2-7 TRBV2 TRBD2 . 15 CASSGGYAGGSEQYF TGTGCCAGCAGTGGGGGCTATGCGGGGGGCTCCGAGCAGTACTTC